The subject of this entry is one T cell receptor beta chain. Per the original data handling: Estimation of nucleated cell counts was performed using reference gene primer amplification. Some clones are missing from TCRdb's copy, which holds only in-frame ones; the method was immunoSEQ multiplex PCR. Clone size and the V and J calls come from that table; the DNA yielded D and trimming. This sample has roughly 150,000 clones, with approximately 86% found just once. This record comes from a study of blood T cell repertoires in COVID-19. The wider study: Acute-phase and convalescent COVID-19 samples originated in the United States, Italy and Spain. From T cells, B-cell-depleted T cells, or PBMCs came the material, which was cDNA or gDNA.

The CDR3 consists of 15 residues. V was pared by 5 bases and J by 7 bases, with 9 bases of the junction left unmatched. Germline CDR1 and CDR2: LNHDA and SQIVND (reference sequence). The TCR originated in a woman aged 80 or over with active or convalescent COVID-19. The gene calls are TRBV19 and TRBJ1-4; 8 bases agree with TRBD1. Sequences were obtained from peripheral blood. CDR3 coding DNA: TGTGCCAGTAGTCCGCCAGGGGGCTGGGGTGAAAAACTGTTTTTT. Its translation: CASSPPGGWGEKLFF.